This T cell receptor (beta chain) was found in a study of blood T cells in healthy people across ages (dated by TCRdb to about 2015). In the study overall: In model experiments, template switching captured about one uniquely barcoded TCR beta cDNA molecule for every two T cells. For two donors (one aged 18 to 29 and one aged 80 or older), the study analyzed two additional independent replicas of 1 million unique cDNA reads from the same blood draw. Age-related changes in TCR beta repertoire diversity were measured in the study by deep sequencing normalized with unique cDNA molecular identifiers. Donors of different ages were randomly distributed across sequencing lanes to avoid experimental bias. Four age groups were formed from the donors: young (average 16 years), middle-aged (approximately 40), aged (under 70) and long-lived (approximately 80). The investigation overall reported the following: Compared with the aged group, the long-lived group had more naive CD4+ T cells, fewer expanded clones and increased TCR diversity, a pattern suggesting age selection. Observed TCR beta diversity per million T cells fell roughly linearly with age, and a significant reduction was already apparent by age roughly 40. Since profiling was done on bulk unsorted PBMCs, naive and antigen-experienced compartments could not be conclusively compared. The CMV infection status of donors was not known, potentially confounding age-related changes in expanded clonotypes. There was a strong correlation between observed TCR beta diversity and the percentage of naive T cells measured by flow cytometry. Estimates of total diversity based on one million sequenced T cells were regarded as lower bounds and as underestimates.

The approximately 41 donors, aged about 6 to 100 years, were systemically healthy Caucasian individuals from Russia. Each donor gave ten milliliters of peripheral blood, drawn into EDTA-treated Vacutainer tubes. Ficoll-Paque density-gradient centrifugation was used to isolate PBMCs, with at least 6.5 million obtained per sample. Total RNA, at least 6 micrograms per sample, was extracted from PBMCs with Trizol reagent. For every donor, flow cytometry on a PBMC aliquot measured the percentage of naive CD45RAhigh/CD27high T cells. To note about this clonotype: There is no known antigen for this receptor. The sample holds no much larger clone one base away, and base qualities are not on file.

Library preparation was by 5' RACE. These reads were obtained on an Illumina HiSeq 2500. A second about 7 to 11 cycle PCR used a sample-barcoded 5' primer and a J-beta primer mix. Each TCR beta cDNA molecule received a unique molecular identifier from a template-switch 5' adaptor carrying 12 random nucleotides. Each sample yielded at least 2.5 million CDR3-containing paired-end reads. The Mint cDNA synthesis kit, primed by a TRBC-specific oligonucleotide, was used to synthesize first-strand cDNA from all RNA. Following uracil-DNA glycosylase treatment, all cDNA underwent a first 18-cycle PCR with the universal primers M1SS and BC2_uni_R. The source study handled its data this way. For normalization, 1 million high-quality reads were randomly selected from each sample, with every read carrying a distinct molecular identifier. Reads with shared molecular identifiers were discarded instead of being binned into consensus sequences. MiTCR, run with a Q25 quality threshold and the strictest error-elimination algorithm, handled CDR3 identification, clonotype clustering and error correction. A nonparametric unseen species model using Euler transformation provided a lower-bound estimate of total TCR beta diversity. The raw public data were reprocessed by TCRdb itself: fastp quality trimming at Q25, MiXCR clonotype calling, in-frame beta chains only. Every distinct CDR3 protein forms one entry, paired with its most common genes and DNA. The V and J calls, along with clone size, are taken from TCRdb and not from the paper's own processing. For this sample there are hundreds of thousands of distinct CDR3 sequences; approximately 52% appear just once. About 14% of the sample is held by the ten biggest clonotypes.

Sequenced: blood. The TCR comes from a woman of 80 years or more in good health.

The CDR3 is CASSPLSPATNEKLFF. DNA sequence: TGCGCCAGCAGCCCCCTATCGCCCGCAACTAATGAAAAACTGTTTTTT. The chain is assembled from TRBV5-1 and TRBJ1-4, with the D segment identity uncertain. There are 16 amino acids in the CDR3, from cysteine to phenylalanine inclusive. Kept here is only the CDR3 DNA, which spans 48 bases and is read in frame from base 1. The germline V gene provides CDR1 SGHRS and CDR2 YFSETQ. V is clipped by 4 bases and J by 0 bases, and the sequence between their germline boundaries is 13 bases long.